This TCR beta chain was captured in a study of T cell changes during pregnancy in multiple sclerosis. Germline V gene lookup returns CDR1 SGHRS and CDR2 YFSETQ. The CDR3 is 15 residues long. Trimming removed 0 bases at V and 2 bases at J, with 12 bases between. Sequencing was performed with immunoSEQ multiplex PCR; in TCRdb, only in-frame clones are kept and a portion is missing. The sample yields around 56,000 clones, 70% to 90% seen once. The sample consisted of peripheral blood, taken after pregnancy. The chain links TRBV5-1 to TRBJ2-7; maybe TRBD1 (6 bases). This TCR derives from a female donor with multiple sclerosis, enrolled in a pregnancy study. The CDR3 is CASSLEGRGPYEQYF. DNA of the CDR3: TGCGCCAGCAGCTTGGAGGGCAGGGGACCCTACGAGCAGTACTTC.